The clone carrying this T cell receptor (beta chain) has only one observation. The source of the sample is a study of blood T cell repertoires in COVID-19. Study at large: PBMCs, B-cell-depleted T cells, or T cells provided the cDNA or gDNA that made up the material.

Germline V lookup: CDR1 SNHLY, CDR2 FYNNEI. Trimming took off 7 bases at V and 13 bases at J, with 14 bases between the two ends. The CDR3 has 12 amino acids. TCRdb keeps only in-frame clones here, not all; method: immunoSEQ multiplex PCR. Here the sample spans about 36,000 clones, about three quarters being singletons. This rearrangement joins TRBV2 to TRBJ1-6, with D perhaps TRBD1 (5 bases). The sequenced sample consisted of peripheral blood. The receptor comes from a man in his sixties with active COVID-19. CDR3: CASKQAASPLHF. CDR3 DNA: TGTGCCAGCAAACAGGCTGCCAGCCCCCTCCACTTT.